These T cell receptor beta chains were read from a single sample in a study of blood T cell repertoires in COVID-19. This table comes from immunoSEQ multiplex PCR, and its TCRdb copy is limited to in-frame clones, with some not included. The sample holds about 140,000 clones, 60% to 85% seen once. The sample was peripheral blood. The receptors originated from a woman of 80 years or more with active or convalescent COVID-19. Both conserved end residues are part of each CDR3.

v_gene: TRBV18
len: 13
j_gene: TRBJ2-1
CDR3aa: CASSPGGGNEQFF

v_gene: TRBV7-9
len: 15
j_gene: TRBJ1-6
CDR3aa: CASSTWTGGNSPLHF

v_gene: TRBV19
len: 14
j_gene: TRBJ1-1
CDR3aa: CASRADILNTEAFF

v_gene: TRBV6-6
len: 15
j_gene: TRBJ1-2
CDR3aa: CASSYGQGRNYGYTF

v_gene: TRBV6-5
len: 14
j_gene: TRBJ1-5
CDR3aa: CAGKGQGDNQPQHF

v_gene: TRBV4-2
len: 17
j_gene: TRBJ2-2
CDR3aa: CASSPIAGAKGDGELFF

v_gene: TRBV5-6
len: 14
j_gene: TRBJ2-7
CDR3aa: CASSGTGGTYEQYF

v_gene: TRBV5-1
len: 16
j_gene: TRBJ2-5
CDR3aa: CAGAPGTGFLEETQYF

v_gene: TRBV18
len: 15
j_gene: TRBJ1-6
CDR3aa: CASSPVGGFGSPLHF

v_gene: TRBV19
len: 16
j_gene: TRBJ2-3
CDR3aa: CASSTRLAGSTDTQYF

v_gene: TRBV6-5
len: 14
j_gene: TRBJ2-2
CDR3aa: CASNPSRGGRELFF

v_gene: TRBV3-1/TRBV3-2
len: 15
j_gene: TRBJ2-3
CDR3aa: CASSLGTSRSDTQYF

v_gene: TRBV16
len: 14
j_gene: TRBJ1-1
CDR3aa: CASSQSFRNTEAFF

v_gene: TRBV18
len: 14
j_gene: TRBJ2-7
CDR3aa: CASSTGTGPYEQYF

v_gene: TRBV20-1
len: 11
j_gene: TRBJ2-1
CDR3aa: CSARVVAEQFF

v_gene: TRBV7-2
len: 14
j_gene: TRBJ1-3
CDR3aa: CASSLDHRVNTIYF

v_gene: TRBV6-6
len: 15
j_gene: TRBJ2-7
CDR3aa: CASNELRTGSYEQYF

v_gene: TRBV14
len: 17
j_gene: TRBJ2-7
CDR3aa: CASSPSFGTQGAYEQYF

v_gene: TRBV7-2
len: 15
j_gene: TRBJ2-4
CDR3aa: CASSFSRGGFVIQYF

v_gene: TRBV6-5
len: 14
j_gene: TRBJ2-2
CDR3aa: CASSTQGVPGELFF

v_gene: TRBV7-2
len: 16
j_gene: TRBJ2-3
CDR3aa: CASSLQAGGTMDTQYF

v_gene: TRBV5-6
len: 15
j_gene: TRBJ2-3
CDR3aa: CASRRTGEPTDTQYF

v_gene: TRBV21-1
len: 15
j_gene: TRBJ2-7
CDR3aa: CASSKLAGGIYEQYF

v_gene: TRBV11-2
len: 14
j_gene: TRBJ1-4
CDR3aa: CASSLRGSDEKLFF

v_gene: TRBV12-3/TRBV12-4
len: 13
j_gene: TRBJ1-4
CDR3aa: CASNRRGGEKLFF

v_gene: TRBV12-3/TRBV12-4
len: 12
j_gene: TRBJ1-1
CDR3aa: CASSRTGGGAFF

v_gene: TRBV14
len: 13
j_gene: TRBJ1-2
CDR3aa: CASSRRGRQGYTF

v_gene: TRBV24-1
len: 13
j_gene: TRBJ2-6
CDR3aa: CAPRSSGANVLTF

v_gene: TRBV15
len: 16
j_gene: TRBJ1-6
CDR3aa: CATSREQSSYNSPLHF

v_gene: TRBV14
len: 15
j_gene: TRBJ1-4
CDR3aa: CASSQVRGNNEKLFF

v_gene: TRBV7-2
len: 11
j_gene: TRBJ2-5
CDR3aa: CASSSLETQYF

v_gene: TRBV7-2
len: 14
j_gene: TRBJ2-2
CDR3aa: CASSAQANTGELFF

v_gene: TRBV18
len: 19
j_gene: TRBJ2-5
CDR3aa: CASSPPNGAGKAARETQYF

v_gene: TRBV15
len: 15
j_gene: TRBJ2-1
CDR3aa: CATSGGTTGYNEQFF

v_gene: TRBV4-2
len: 16
j_gene: TRBJ1-1
CDR3aa: CASSQDLPQGNTEAFF

v_gene: TRBV25-1
len: 15
j_gene: TRBJ2-7
CDR3aa: CASSDNTFPGDEQYF

v_gene: TRBV3-1/TRBV3-2
len: 14
j_gene: TRBJ1-2
CDR3aa: CASSPNDRGHGYTF

v_gene: TRBV7-9
len: 12
j_gene: TRBJ1-5
CDR3aa: CASSGNDQPQHF

v_gene: TRBV23-1
len: 15
j_gene: TRBJ2-2
CDR3aa: CASRQQGWGTGELFF

v_gene: TRBV7-5
len: 15
j_gene: TRBJ1-5
CDR3aa: CARSLPGFQSQPQHF

v_gene: TRBV7-9
len: 14
j_gene: TRBJ1-3
CDR3aa: CASSLTGGENTIYF

v_gene: TRBV6-6
len: 15
j_gene: TRBJ1-1
CDR3aa: CASSTGAGGIAEAFF